A single sample is the source of the 19 T cell receptor beta chains below, sequenced in a study of neurological immune-mediated disorders (dated by TCRdb to between 2018 and 2021). Libraries were prepared through 5' RACE. TCRdb records Illumina HiSeq 2500 as the sequencer. TCRdb's own reprocessing of the public reads used fastp at Q25 and MiXCR and kept productive beta chains. Identical CDR3 protein sequences are pooled into one entry, listed with their most common genes and DNA. The sample records around 37,000 distinct CDR3 sequences, 11% to 15% of which are singletons. The ten largest clones represent around 27% of the sample. Input material: PBMCs. The receptors derive from a woman in her forties or fifties with HTLV-1-associated myelopathy (HAM/TSP).

With regard to this clonotype: Compared with germline, one end of the junction differs, possibly owing to a read error. The chain uses TRBV7-2 and TRBJ2-2; D possibly corresponds to TRBD2 (6 bases). Germline lookup yields CDR1 SGHTA and CDR2 FQGNSA. The CDR3 extends over 15 amino acids. The CDR3 DNA reads TGTGCCAGCAGCTTAGTGTTCCGGGGGTCCCGGGAGCTGTTTTTC. Its protein product is CASSLVFRGSRELFF.

This clonotype was seen repeatedly, ten times or more. The V gene is TRBV29-1, the J gene TRBJ2-1; 12 bases fit TRBD2. The CDR3 is 19 amino acids. Germline-derived CDR1 and CDR2 are SQVTM and ANQGSEA. V shed 2 bases and J 0 bases; nucleotides not matched to a gene: 11. CDR3: CSVESPSGREKSSYNEQFF. The CDR3 DNA is TGCAGCGTTGAATCCCCTAGCGGGAGGGAAAAGAGCTCCTACAATGAGCAGTTCTTC.

The table lists this clonotype with many counts. J is TRBJ2-3 and V is TRBV7-2; TRBD1 aligns across 9 bases. V lost 6 bases and J lost 1; bases outside the gene matches: 8. CDR3 size: 16 residues. In germline, CDR1 is SGHTA, CDR2 FQGNSA. CDR3 residues: CASRSGTGSRTDTQYF. CDR3 nucleotides: TGTGCCAGCAGGTCCGGGACAGGGAGTCGCACAGATACGCAGTATTTT. Full variable domain (rest looked up from reference TRBV7-2 and TRBJ2-3): GAGVSQSPSNKVTEKGKDVELRCDPISGHTALYWYRQSLGQGLEFLIYFQGNSAPDKSGLPSDRFSAERTGGSVSTLTIQRTQQEDSAVYLCASRSGTGSRTDTQYFGPGTRLTVL.

This clonotype has ten or more counts. This chain links TRBV5-1 with TRBJ2-7, with D perhaps TRBD2 (5 bases). Germline CDR1 reads SGHRS; CDR2 reads YFSETQ. This CDR3 contains 15 residues. V was pared by 0 bases and J by 2 bases, with 12 bases between. The CDR3 region is CASSLAGSKAYEQYF. The CDR3 DNA is TGCGCCAGCAGCTTGGCGGGAAGTAAGGCCTACGAGCAGTACTTC.

This clonotype was detected ten times or more. CDR3 bases: TGTGCCAGCAGTTTGACAGGATACACTGAAGCTTTCTTT. This encodes CASSLTGYTEAFF. The J gene is TRBJ1-1, the V gene TRBV12-3 or TRBV12-4, with D tentatively TRBD1 (6 bases). The V and J ends lost 3 bases and 3 bases respectively, with 8 bases between them. This CDR3 contains 13 residues.

This clonotype was counted at least ten times. The chain recombines TRBV6-5 with TRBJ1-6, with a weak D call TRBD1 (6 bases). The CDR3 extends over 14 amino acids. Germline CDR1 reads MNHEY; CDR2 reads SVGAGI. V lost 6 bases, J lost 1 base, and 7 bases lay in between. DNA of the CDR3: TGTGCCAGCAGACAGGGTTCCTATAATTCACCCCTCCACTTT. This gives the protein CASRQGSYNSPLHF.

Regarding this clonotype: A read error is possible here, since a much larger clone lies one base away. V and J are TRBV6-5 and TRBJ2-7, with D perhaps TRBD1 (5 bases). CDR1 and CDR2 (germline): MNHEY, SVGAGI. The CDR3 is made up of 12 amino acids. The CDR3, as DNA: TGTGCCTGCAGTTCGGCAGGGTTCGAGCAGTACTTC. This codes for CACSSAGFEQYF.

At least ten counts were recorded for this clonotype. The DNA for the CDR3 is TGTGCCAGCAGCTTAGCCGGGGGGAACACCGGGGAGCTGTTTTTT. It codes for CASSLAGGNTGELFF. The chain couples TRBV7-2 to TRBJ2-2, with D perhaps matching TRBD2 (6 bases). CDR1 SGHTA and CDR2 FQGNSA come from the germline V gene. V lost 0 bases to trimming and J lost 1 base, with 6 bases between them. This CDR3 has 15 residues.

This clonotype is medium-sized. The V and J genes are TRBV7-6 and TRBJ2-7; D is unclear. The CDR3 extends over 13 amino acids. V lost 1 base to trimming and J lost 4 bases, with 8 bases between them. Germline assignment: CDR1 SGHVS and CDR2 FNYEAQ. Written as DNA, the CDR3 is TGTGCCAGCAGCTTAGGACCAAATTACGAGCAGTACGTC. Translation gives CASSLGPNYEQYV.

This clonotype was detected ten times or more. The chain is built from TRBV24-1 and TRBJ2-5, with 8 bases fitting TRBD2. This CDR3 has 16 residues. V lost 2 bases, J lost 5 bases, and 9 bases stayed unmatched. Per germline, CDR1 KGHDR and CDR2 SFDVKD. The CDR3 coding sequence is TGTGCCACCAGTGATTCTGGACTAGCTGTGGCGGAGACCCAGTACTTC. It codes for CATSDSGLAVAETQYF.

This clonotype was picked up many times. An end of the junction differs from the germline gene, which may be a read error. This chain connects TRBV3-1 to TRBJ1-2, with D unclear. The CDR3 is 11 residues long. Germline loops: CDR1 LGHDT, CDR2 YNNKEL (reference sequence). CDR3 region: CASSQDYGYTF. The CDR3 DNA sequence: TGTGCCAGCAGCCAAGACTACGGCTACACCTTC. The full variable domain, completed using reference TRBV3-1 and TRBJ1-2, is DTAVSQTPKYLVTQMGNDKSIKCEQNLGHDTMYWYKQDSKKFLKIMFSYNNKELIINETVPNRFSPKSPDKAHLNLHINSLELGDSAVYFCASSQDYGYTFGSGTRLTVV.

V and J are TRBV7-9 and TRBJ2-2, with 8 bases lining up with TRBD1. This CDR3 contains 15 residues. Germline trimming cut 4 bases from V and 7 bases from J; bases unmatched to any gene: 8. Germline V gene data show CDR1 as SEHNR and CDR2 as FQNEAQ (reference sequence). CDR3 sequence: CASSSDRGGLGELFF. The CDR3, as DNA: TGTGCCAGCAGCTCCGACAGGGGAGGTCTCGGGGAGCTGTTTTTT. Together with reference TRBV7-9 and TRBJ2-2, the CDR3 gives the full variable domain: DTGVSQNPRHKITKRGQNVTFRCDPISEHNRLYWYRQTLGQGPEFLTYFQNEAQLEKSRLLSDRFSAERPKGSFSTLEIQRTEQGDSAMYLCASSSDRGGLGELFFGEGSRLTVL.

The V gene is TRBV7-9, the J gene TRBJ2-2, with 8 bases lining up with TRBD1. This CDR3 comprises 16 residues. Germline V gene lookup returns CDR1 SEHNR and CDR2 FQNEAQ (reference sequence). Unmatched junction bases numbered 8, after V lost 7 bases and J lost 1 base. The CDR3 nucleotides are TGTGCCAGCACCCGGCAGGGGGCAGGGAACACCGGGGAGCTGTTTTTT. This translates into CASTRQGAGNTGELFF.

Details on this clonotype: Compared with germline, one end of the junction differs, possibly owing to a read error. The chain combines TRBV6-2 or TRBV6-3 with TRBJ2-2, with D possibly matching TRBD1 (5 bases). Germline V gives CDR1 MNHEY, CDR2 SVGEGT. The CDR3 has 15 amino acids. CDR3 in DNA: TGTGCCAGCAGTGCAGGGAACGCTAACATCGGGGAGCTGTTTTTT. Translated, it gives CASSAGNANIGELFF.

The table lists this clonotype with many counts. V is TRBV28 and J is TRBJ1-4; possibly TRBD1 for D (6 bases). The CDR3 covers 13 residues. Trimming left V 7 bases short and J 8 bases short, with 14 bases between. Germline values: CDR1 MDHEN, CDR2 SYDVKM. This chain's CDR3 is CASNRGVWEKLFF. The CDR3 coding sequence is TGTGCCAGCAATAGGGGGGTTTGGGAAAAACTGTTTTTT. Using reference TRBV28 and TRBJ1-4 for the parts outside the CDR3, the full variable domain is DVKVTQSSRYLVKRTGEKVFLECVQDMDHENMFWYRQDPGLGLRLIYFSYDVKMKEKGDIPEGYSVSREKKERFSLILESASTNQTSMYLCASNRGVWEKLFFGSGTQLSVL.

This clonotype was seen at least ten times. CDR3 in amino acids: CASSMGLPDTQYF. In DNA, the CDR3 is TGTGCCAGCAGTATGGGACTCCCAGATACGCAGTATTTT. This sequence joins TRBV6-2 or TRBV6-3 and TRBJ2-3; D is perhaps TRBD2 (6 bases). The germline V and J ends were trimmed by 5 bases and 4 bases, with 10 bases remaining between them. Germline CDR1 and CDR2: MNHEY and SVGEGT. The CDR3 length is 13 residues.

The chain combines TRBV10-3 with TRBJ2-1; TRBD1 might be the D (5 bases). The CDR3 runs to 13 residues. V was shortened by 3 bases and J by 4 bases, with 7 bases between the two germline ends. CDR1 is ENHRY, CDR2 SYGVKD, per germline. CDR3 region: CAISEGAYNEQFF. CDR3 DNA sequence: TGTGCCATCAGTGAAGGGGCGTACAATGAGCAGTTCTTC.

As to this clonotype: Just one base apart from a much larger clone, this may be a read error. This rearrangement joins TRBV7-9 to TRBJ2-2, with TRBD2 identical over 9 bases. From germline, CDR1 is SEHNR and CDR2 FQNEAQ (reference sequence). The CDR3 consists of 15 residues. CDR3 DNA: TGTGCCAGCAGCTATCTAGCGGGGAACACCTGGGAGCTGTTTTTT. Amino acid sequence: CASSYLAGNTWELFF.

This clonotype has ten or more counts. This sequence joins TRBV12-3 or TRBV12-4 and TRBJ2-7, with D perhaps TRBD1 or TRBD2 (5 bases each). The CDR3 is made up of 13 amino acids. With 1 base removed from V and 5 bases from J, the gap between germline ends came to 9 bases. CDR3 nucleotides: TGTGCCAGCAGTTTAGGGGGGTTTAACGAGCAGTACTTC. Translation: CASSLGGFNEQYF.